The 24 T cell receptor beta chains in this list originate from one sample, sequenced in a study of identical twins (TCRdb year 2016). Library preparation used 5' RACE. The listed sequencing device is Illumina HiSeq 2000. The raw public data were reprocessed by TCRdb itself: fastp quality trimming at Q25, MiXCR clonotype calling, in-frame beta chains only. Every distinct CDR3 protein forms one entry, paired with its most common genes and DNA. This sample is represented by some 1,600,000 distinct CDR3 sequences; around 29% of them were singletons. The top ten constitute around 0.3% of the sample. Sequenced input: cord blood. These receptors were taken from a newborn girl in good health.

The chain has TRBV7-9 and TRBJ2-5, with D uncertain. Germline CDR1 and CDR2: SEHNR and FQNEAQ (reference sequence). Trimming took off 4 bases at V and 11 bases at J, with 26 bases between the two ends. This CDR3 spans 16 amino acids. The DNA of the CDR3 is TGTGCCAGCAGCTCTTGGGTGGGCCGAAGTTACGATGAACAGTACTTC. Protein product: CASSSWVGRSYDEQYF.

This clonotype was detected only a few times. CDR3 residues: CSARRQDGQPQHF. The CDR3 DNA reads TGCAGTGCTAGACGCCAGGATGGGCAGCCCCAGCATTTT. The J gene is TRBJ1-5, the V gene TRBV20-1; the D is unclear. The CDR3 is 13 amino acids. Germline CDR1 reads DFQATT; CDR2 reads SNEGSKA (reference sequence). V lost 2 bases, J lost 7 bases, and 12 bases lay in between.

V usage is TRBV29-1 and J usage is TRBJ2-7; 8 nucleotides match TRBD1. The CDR3 has 13 residues. The ends lost 5 bases at V and 2 bases at J; junction bases unmatched: 5. Germline V CDR1 and CDR2: SQVTM, ANQGSEA. The DNA of the CDR3 is TGCAGCGTTCTCCGACAGGGGACCTACGAGCAGTACTTC. Amino acids: CSVLRQGTYEQYF.

The chain links TRBV20-1 to TRBJ1-4; D unclear. V dropped 0 bases and J dropped 2 bases, with 10 bases sitting between them. CDR3 length: 15 amino acids. From germline, CDR1 is DFQATT and CDR2 SNEGSKA (reference sequence). CDR3: CSARDLGRTNEKLFF. The CDR3 bases are TGCAGTGCTAGAGATCTAGGACGGACTAATGAAAAACTGTTTTTT.

Comments on this clonotype: This sequence may be a read error, since a much larger clone differs from it by one base. The chain has TRBV6-5 and TRBJ2-7; D gene unclear. Per the germline V gene, CDR1 is MNHEY and CDR2 is SVGAGI. The CDR3 has 14 residues. The CDR3 DNA reads as TGTGCCGGCAGTTACTCGGACGAGAGATACGAGCAGTACTTC. It yields the protein CAGSYSDERYEQYF.

The gene calls are TRBV11-2 and TRBJ2-3, with D possibly being TRBD1 (7 bases). The V end was cut by 5 bases, the J end by 2 bases, with 17 bases between. The germline V gene has CDR1 SGHAT and CDR2 FQNNGV. The CDR3 has 16 amino acids. The CDR3 DNA sequence: TGTGCCAGCAGCCCGCGGGGACAGCTAGACACAGATACGCAGTATTTT. The encoded protein is CASSPRGQLDTDTQYF. The full variable domain, in which reference TRBV11-2 and TRBJ2-3 provide the parts outside the CDR3, is EAGVAQSPRYKIIEKRQSVAFWCNPISGHATLYWYQQILGQGPKLLIQFQNNGVVDDSQLPKDRFSAERLKGVDSTLKIQPAKLEDSAVYLCASSPRGQLDTDTQYFGPGTRLTVL.

This clonotype has just a few counts. V gene TRBV27 combines with J gene TRBJ2-1, with TRBD2 identical over 9 bases. CDR1 is MNHEY, CDR2 SMNVEV, per germline (reference sequence). J lost 2 bases, V lost 0 bases, and 2 bases had no gene match. The length of the CDR3 is 16 residues. CDR3 sequence: CASSLSSGRAYNEQFF. As DNA, the CDR3 is TGTGCCAGCAGTTTATCTAGCGGGAGAGCCTACAATGAGCAGTTCTTC.

The V and J genes are TRBV11-2 and TRBJ2-3; D call uncertain. The length of the CDR3 is 15 residues. Germline CDR1 and CDR2: SGHAT and FQNNGV. V lost 1 base and J lost 2, with 10 bases in between. CDR3 nucleotides: TGTGCCAGCAGCTTAGTACGGACGTACACAGATACGCAGTATTTT. Its protein is CASSLVRTYTDTQYF. The complete variable domain, with remaining parts taken from reference TRBV11-2 and TRBJ2-3, reads EAGVAQSPRYKIIEKRQSVAFWCNPISGHATLYWYQQILGQGPKLLIQFQNNGVVDDSQLPKDRFSAERLKGVDSTLKIQPAKLEDSAVYLCASSLVRTYTDTQYFGPGTRLTVL.

V usage is TRBV20-1 and J usage is TRBJ1-5; no firm D call. CDR1 is DFQATT and CDR2 is SNEGSKA in the germline V gene (reference sequence). The CDR3 covers 16 residues. V shed 3 bases and J shed 0 bases, with 15 bases lying between them. CDR3 residues: CSASSQAFNSNQPQHF. The CDR3 DNA follows: TGCAGTGCTAGTTCGCAGGCCTTCAATAGCAATCAGCCCCAGCATTTT.

The chain has TRBV4-1 and TRBJ2-1, with 10 bases identical to TRBD2. Germline CDR1 MGHRA, CDR2 YSYEKL. The CDR3 totals 16 residues. J lost 7 bases, V lost 4 bases, and 10 bases had no gene match. CDR3 region: CASSRIGLAVLNEQFF. The CDR3 region has the DNA TGCGCCAGCAGCCGAATTGGACTAGCGGTTTTAAATGAGCAGTTCTTC.

This chain's CDR3 is CASSPSGQGSPSVNEQYF. The CDR3 DNA sequence: TGTGCCAGCAGCCCGTCGGGACAGGGGAGTCCATCGGTCAATGAGCAGTACTTC. This chain joins TRBV5-6 and TRBJ2-5; 10 bases align to TRBD1. The ends lost 4 bases at V and 11 bases at J; junction bases unmatched: 23. The CDR3 has 18 residues. Germline CDR1 is SGHDT and CDR2 is YYEEEE. The full variable domain, its missing parts supplied by reference TRBV5-6 and TRBJ2-5, is DAGVTQSPTHLIKTRGQQVTLRCSPKSGHDTVSWYQQALGQGPQFIFQYYEEEERQRGNFPDRFSGHQFPNYSSELNVNALLLGDSALYLCASSPSGQGSPSVNEQYFGPGTRLLVL.

As concerns this clonotype: Its ends do not fully match the called genes, so a read error is possible. V usage is TRBV3-1 and J usage is TRBJ1-4, with D possibly TRBD1 on 6 matching bases. From germline, CDR1 is LGHDT and CDR2 YNNKEL (reference sequence). This CDR3 contains 14 residues. CDR3 in amino acids: CASSRRGANGKLFF. CDR3 coding DNA: TGTGCCAGCAGCCGCCGGGGGGCTAATGGAAAACTGTTTTTT.

This clonotype was seen repeatedly, ten times or more. J is TRBJ2-1 and V is TRBV7-2; 12 bases map to TRBD2. The CDR3 totals 15 residues. The V and J ends lost 4 bases and 2 bases, in that order; junction bases with no gene match: 0. Germline assignment: CDR1 SGHTA and CDR2 FQGNSA. In DNA form, the CDR3 reads TGTGCCAGCAGCTCTAGCGGGGGGGCCTACAATGAGCAGTTCTTC. Translating gives CASSSSGGAYNEQFF.

V is TRBV20-1 and J is TRBJ2-3; TRBD2 aligns across 8 bases. The CDR3 runs 16 residues. Per germline, CDR1 DFQATT and CDR2 SNEGSKA (reference sequence). V lost 0 bases to trimming and J lost 3 bases; unmatched junction nucleotides: 8. As DNA, the CDR3 is TGCAGTGCTAGAGATACCGGGAGGGCCGGAACAGATACGCAGTATTTT. It codes for CSARDTGRAGTDTQYF.

The chain has TRBV4-2 and TRBJ2-7, with D possibly TRBD1 on 10 matching bases. V was cut by 4 bases and J by 1 base, with 38 bases left in between. In germline, CDR1 is LGHNA, CDR2 YNFKEQ. This CDR3 has 23 residues. The CDR3 sequence is CASSRDGPKLTGGKREVSYEQYF. The CDR3 DNA sequence: TGTGCCAGCAGCCGGGATGGACCCAAACTGACAGGGGGCAAGCGGGAGGTTTCCTACGAGCAGTACTTC.

This clonotype was found a few times. V usage is TRBV12-3 or TRBV12-4 and J usage is TRBJ2-4, with 12 bases lining up with TRBD1. V dropped 5 bases and J dropped 5; count of bases not matched to a gene: 13. This CDR3 is built from 18 residues. The chain's CDR3 is CASSRGQGAWDPENIQYF. CDR3 coding DNA: TGTGCCAGCAGTAGGGGACAGGGGGCTTGGGACCCCGAAAACATTCAGTACTTC.

This clonotype was picked up a small number of times. The chain carries TRBV29-1 and TRBJ1-5, with D unclear. The V gene's germline CDR1 is SQVTM and CDR2 ANQGSEA. CDR3 size: 13 residues. Deletions cut 4 bases from V and 2 bases from J, with 9 bases between. In DNA form, the CDR3 reads TGCAGCGTTGTATGGCAGGGCAATCAGCCCCAGCATTTT. Encoded protein: CSVVWQGNQPQHF.

This clonotype was detected once. Mismatch with germline at one junction end may stem from a read error. DNA of the CDR3: TGTGCCAGCAGTGAGCATAATTCACCCCCCCACTTT. Its translation: CASSEHNSPPHF. V and J are TRBV25-1 and TRBJ1-6; D gene uncertain. The germline V gene encodes CDR1 MGHDK and CDR2 SYGVNS. The CDR3 sequence is 12 residues long. Full variable domain (remainder filled in from reference TRBV25-1 and TRBJ1-6): EADIYQTPRYLVIGTGKKITLECSQTMGHDKMYWYQQDPGMELHLIHYSYGVNSTEKGDLSSESTVSRIRTEHFPLTLESARPSHTSQYLCASSEHNSPPHFGNGTRLTVT.

The chain links TRBV14 to TRBJ2-1; 9 bases map to TRBD1. CDR1 is SGHDN and CDR2 is FVKESK in the germline V gene. J gave up 9 bases and V 4 bases, and 16 bases lay outside the gene matches. CDR3 length: 17 amino acids. The CDR3 region is CASSPPGQGRGSGEQFF. The CDR3 DNA is TGTGCCAGCAGCCCACCGGGACAGGGACGCGGGAGTGGTGAGCAGTTCTTC.

The chain carries TRBV18 and TRBJ1-5; 10 positions match TRBD1. Germline V gives CDR1 KGHSH, CDR2 LQKENI. The length of the CDR3 is 17 residues. V gave up 6 bases and J gave up 3 bases; unmatched junction bases: 11. CDR3 in DNA: TGTGCCAGCTCCTCTGGGGTAGGGACAGGGGCCAATCAGCCCCAGCATTTT. Translating it yields CASSSGVGTGANQPQHF.

This chain links TRBV5-5 with TRBJ2-3, with 11 positions matching TRBD2. The CDR3 is 16 amino acids. Losses at the gene ends were 4 bases for V and 5 bases for J; bases not matched to a gene: 9. The germline gives CDR1 SGHKS, CDR2 YYEKEE (reference sequence). As DNA, the CDR3 is TGTGCCAGCAGCCTTCCAACTAGCGGGAGAGGAGATACGCAGTATTTT. Amino acids: CASSLPTSGRGDTQYF.

V is TRBV9 and J is TRBJ1-2, with 8 bases matching TRBD1. This CDR3 comprises 15 residues. V shed 3 bases, J shed 7 bases, and the junction held 11 bases outside the gene matches. From germline, CDR1 is SGDLS and CDR2 YYNGEE. The chain's CDR3 is CASSAVVGTGIGYTF. CDR3 nucleotide sequence: TGTGCCAGCAGCGCAGTAGTTGGGACAGGCATTGGCTACACCTTC.

V usage is TRBV29-1 and J usage is TRBJ1-4; no reliable D call. Trimming left V 1 base short and J 5 bases short, with 5 bases between. The germline gives CDR1 SQVTM, CDR2 ANQGSEA. The CDR3 has 12 amino acids. The CDR3 DNA reads as TGCAGCGTTGAAGGACAAAATGAAAAACTGTTTTTT. This translates into CSVEGQNEKLFF. Full variable domain (remainder filled in from reference TRBV29-1 and TRBJ1-4): SAVISQKPSRDICQRGTSLTIQCQVDSQVTMMFWYRQQPGQSLTLIATANQGSEATYESGFVIDKFPISRPNLTFSTLTVSNMSPEDSSIYLCSVEGQNEKLFFGSGTQLSVL.

Notes on this clonotype: One end of the junction fails to match germline, which may point to a read error. V and J are TRBV24-1 and TRBJ2-5, with D tentatively TRBD2 (6 bases). The CDR3 runs to 16 residues. Germline CDR1 is KGHDR and CDR2 is SFDVKD. CDR3 region: CAISDPLPGRGETQYF. The CDR3 DNA follows: TGTGCCATCAGTGATCCGCTACCCGGGAGAGGAGAGACCCAGTACTTC.